These T cell receptor beta chains were read from a single sample in a study of blood T cells in healthy people across ages. TCRdb analysed the 5' RACE reads with MiXCR anew, one entry per CDR3 protein. This sample carries 850,000 to 950,000 distinct CDR3 sequences, about 28% of them seen once, and the ten largest clones take roughly a sixth. Material for sequencing was blood. These receptors all come from a woman of 80 years or more in good health. CDR3s include the opening cysteine and the closing phenylalanine or tryptophan. D genes are given only for firm matches. Not every row has a clone size; where given, it reads once, few, many or a size class.

j_gene: TRBJ1-4
v_gene: TRBV11-2
d_gene: TRBD1
abundance: few
CDR3nt: TGTGCCAGCAGCCCAGGGGGGGGCAATGAAAAACTGTTTTTT
CDR3aa: CASSPGGGNEKLFF

j_gene: TRBJ1-2
v_gene: TRBV5-6
d_gene: NA
abundance: few
CDR3nt: TGTGCCAGCAGCTTGCATGGAGCGGAATATGGCTACACCTTC
CDR3aa: CASSLHGAEYGYTF

j_gene: TRBJ2-7
v_gene: TRBV14
d_gene: NA
abundance: NA
CDR3nt: TGTGCCAGCAGCCAAGATCCGCGGGGTACACCCCGCGAGCAGTACTTC
CDR3aa: CASSQDPRGTPREQYF

j_gene: TRBJ2-5
v_gene: TRBV29-1
d_gene: NA
abundance: many
CDR3nt: TGCTACGCCCAACAGGGCCGAGAGACCCAGTACTTC
CDR3aa: CYAQQGRETQYF

j_gene: TRBJ2-7
v_gene: TRBV3-1
d_gene: NA
abundance: few
CDR3nt: TGTGCCAGCAGCCAAGCGGGCACAGGCGTCGAGCAGTACTTC
CDR3aa: CASSQAGTGVEQYF

j_gene: TRBJ2-5
v_gene: TRBV30
d_gene: TRBD1
abundance: few
CDR3nt: TGTGCCTGGAGCCCCGGGACAGCTTTGGGAGAGACCCAGTACTTC
CDR3aa: CAWSPGTALGETQYF

j_gene: TRBJ2-7
v_gene: TRBV5-5
d_gene: TRBD1
abundance: many
CDR3nt: TGTGCCAGCAGCTTGACGACAGGGAGCTCCTACGAGCAGTACTTC
CDR3aa: CASSLTTGSSYEQYF

j_gene: TRBJ2-1
v_gene: TRBV14
d_gene: NA
abundance: NA
CDR3nt: TGTGCCAGCAGTGCTAGGCTTTTCCCCTACAATGAGCAGTTCTTC
CDR3aa: CASSARLFPYNEQFF

j_gene: TRBJ1-6
v_gene: TRBV14
d_gene: TRBD1
abundance: few
CDR3nt: TGTGCCAGCAGCCCAGGGACAGGGGGCTATGGTAATTCACCCCTCCACTTT
CDR3aa: CASSPGTGGYGNSPLHF

j_gene: TRBJ1-2
v_gene: TRBV7-2
d_gene: NA
abundance: NA
CDR3nt: TGTGCCAGCAGCTTAGATGTTTCGGGGGTTGCGGGCTACACCTTC
CDR3aa: CASSLDVSGVAGYTF

j_gene: TRBJ1-2
v_gene: TRBV3-1
d_gene: NA
abundance: many
CDR3nt: TGTGCCAGCAGCCAAGGAAAGACTAACTATGGCTACACCTTC
CDR3aa: CASSQGKTNYGYTF

j_gene: TRBJ2-1
v_gene: TRBV6-2/TRBV6-3
d_gene: NA
abundance: many
CDR3nt: TGTGCCAGCAGTTGGTTCCTTAGGGACTTTAACAATGAGCAGTTCTTC
CDR3aa: CASSWFLRDFNNEQFF

j_gene: TRBJ2-1
v_gene: TRBV4-3
d_gene: NA
abundance: NA
CDR3nt: TGCGCCAGCAGCCAAGATCCCGGCAATGAGCAGTTCTTC
CDR3aa: CASSQDPGNEQFF

j_gene: TRBJ2-7
v_gene: TRBV7-2
d_gene: TRBD2
abundance: many
CDR3nt: TGTGCCAGCAGCCCCAGTAGCGGGGGGAGCTCCTACGAGCAGTACTTC
CDR3aa: CASSPSSGGSSYEQYF

j_gene: TRBJ2-3
v_gene: TRBV6-2/TRBV6-3
d_gene: NA
abundance: few
CDR3nt: TGTGCCAGCAGCCCTCGGAGGACTCGCACAGATACGCAGTATTTT
CDR3aa: CASSPRRTRTDTQYF

j_gene: TRBJ1-1
v_gene: TRBV20-1
d_gene: TRBD1
abundance: few
CDR3nt: TGCAGTGCTGCGCTTCAGGGGGTCGGCACTGAAGCTTTCTTT
CDR3aa: CSAALQGVGTEAFF

j_gene: TRBJ2-1
v_gene: TRBV3-1
d_gene: TRBD2
abundance: few
CDR3nt: TGTGCCAGGGCTCGGGGGAGGGACAATGAGCAGTTCTTC
CDR3aa: CARARGRDNEQFF

j_gene: TRBJ2-3
v_gene: TRBV12-3/TRBV12-4
d_gene: NA
abundance: NA
CDR3nt: TGTGCCAGCAGTCATCGGGAGAGACCAGATGTGCAGTATTTT
CDR3aa: CASSHRERPDVQYF

j_gene: TRBJ1-2
v_gene: TRBV9
d_gene: NA
abundance: NA
CDR3nt: TGTGCCAGCAGCGACCTCCGCCCCGGCGGCGACGGCTACACCTTC
CDR3aa: CASSDLRPGGDGYTF

j_gene: TRBJ2-3
v_gene: TRBV7-2
d_gene: NA
abundance: NA
CDR3nt: TGTGCCAGCAGCTCACAGAGAGAAGATACGCAGTATTTT
CDR3aa: CASSSQREDTQYF

j_gene: TRBJ1-2
v_gene: TRBV30
d_gene: TRBD1
abundance: once
CDR3nt: TGTGCCTGGAGTGCGACAGGGTGGGGGGGCTACACCTTC
CDR3aa: CAWSATGWGGYTF

j_gene: TRBJ1-2
v_gene: TRBV18
d_gene: TRBD1
abundance: few
CDR3nt: TGTGCCAGCTCACCAGGGACAGGACTTAACTATGGCTACACCTTC
CDR3aa: CASSPGTGLNYGYTF

j_gene: TRBJ2-5
v_gene: TRBV10-2
d_gene: TRBD2
abundance: NA
CDR3nt: TGCGCCAGCATCCGACTAGCGGGGGACCAAGAGACCCAGTACTTC
CDR3aa: CASIRLAGDQETQYF

j_gene: TRBJ2-5
v_gene: TRBV30
d_gene: NA
abundance: NA
CDR3nt: TGTGCCTGGAACAGTCTAGGGGAGCAAGAGACCCAGTACTTC
CDR3aa: CAWNSLGEQETQYF

j_gene: TRBJ2-5
v_gene: TRBV6-2/TRBV6-3
d_gene: NA
abundance: many
CDR3nt: TGTGCCAGCAGTTATTGGGCTAGGACAGCCATACCGTCTAGACAAGAGACCCAGTACTTC
CDR3aa: CASSYWARTAIPSRQETQYF

j_gene: TRBJ2-3
v_gene: TRBV18
d_gene: NA
abundance: many
CDR3nt: TGTGCCAGCTCACCGATCGGTGATACGCAGTATTTT
CDR3aa: CASSPIGDTQYF

j_gene: TRBJ2-3
v_gene: TRBV5-1
d_gene: TRBD2
abundance: many
CDR3nt: TGCGCCAGCAGCTCTTCTAGCGGGGGCACAGATACGCAGTATTTT
CDR3aa: CASSSSSGGTDTQYF

j_gene: TRBJ2-5
v_gene: TRBV27
d_gene: TRBD1
abundance: many
CDR3nt: TGTGCCAGCAGGTGGACAGGGTCAAAGAAGGAGACCCAGTACTTC
CDR3aa: CASRWTGSKKETQYF

j_gene: TRBJ1-6
v_gene: TRBV6-5
d_gene: TRBD1
abundance: NA
CDR3nt: TGTGCCAGCAGTCGACAGGGAGCTGATTCACCCCTCCACTTT
CDR3aa: CASSRQGADSPLHF

j_gene: TRBJ2-7
v_gene: TRBV7-9
d_gene: TRBD2
abundance: many
CDR3nt: TGTGCCAGCAGCTTAGGGCGGGGGGCGATCTACGAGCAGTACTTC
CDR3aa: CASSLGRGAIYEQYF

j_gene: TRBJ1-5
v_gene: TRBV20-1
d_gene: NA
abundance: NA
CDR3nt: TGCAGTGCTAGAGGTCCCTATGGGATAACCCAGCATTTT
CDR3aa: CSARGPYGITQHF

j_gene: TRBJ2-3
v_gene: TRBV4-1
d_gene: NA
abundance: NA
CDR3nt: TGCGCCAGCAGCCAAGAGAGTCTACGGGATACAGATACGCAGTATTTT
CDR3aa: CASSQESLRDTDTQYF

j_gene: TRBJ2-4
v_gene: TRBV6-2/TRBV6-3
d_gene: NA
abundance: many
CDR3nt: TGTGCCAGCACCCCGGGGGCCTTGGCAAACATTCAGTACTTC
CDR3aa: CASTPGALANIQYF

j_gene: TRBJ1-1
v_gene: TRBV11-3
d_gene: NA
abundance: NA
CDR3nt: TGTGTCAGCAGCTTTCCGAGGACACCTGAAGCTTTCTTT
CDR3aa: CVSSFPRTPEAFF

j_gene: TRBJ2-2
v_gene: TRBV5-4
d_gene: NA
abundance: NA
CDR3nt: TGTGCCAGCACCCGAGGTGGGGGGCAGAACACCGGGGAGCTGTTTTTT
CDR3aa: CASTRGGGQNTGELFF

j_gene: TRBJ2-7
v_gene: TRBV5-1
d_gene: TRBD2
abundance: NA
CDR3nt: TGCGCCAGCAGCATACTATCCGGGACTAGCGGCTCCTACGAGCAGTACTTC
CDR3aa: CASSILSGTSGSYEQYF

j_gene: TRBJ2-2
v_gene: TRBV5-1
d_gene: NA
abundance: many
CDR3nt: TGCGCCAGCAGCTTGGCAATGACCGGGGAGCTGTTTTTT
CDR3aa: CASSLAMTGELFF

j_gene: TRBJ1-6
v_gene: TRBV25-1
d_gene: NA
abundance: many
CDR3nt: TGTGCCAGCAGTACAGGGTCCTATAATTCACCCCTCCACTTT
CDR3aa: CASSTGSYNSPLHF

j_gene: TRBJ1-1
v_gene: TRBV20-1
d_gene: TRBD1
abundance: few
CDR3nt: TGCAGTGCTAGAAGACAGGGGATGAACACTGAAGCTTTCTTT
CDR3aa: CSARRQGMNTEAFF

j_gene: TRBJ2-1
v_gene: TRBV20-1
d_gene: NA
abundance: NA
CDR3nt: TGCAGTGCTAAACCCGCGGGGTCCAATAATGAGCAGTTCTTC
CDR3aa: CSAKPAGSNNEQFF

j_gene: TRBJ2-5
v_gene: TRBV7-2
d_gene: NA
abundance: many
CDR3nt: TGTGCCAGCAGCTTCGGCCAGGGAGCTGCAGAGACCCAGTACTTC
CDR3aa: CASSFGQGAAETQYF

j_gene: TRBJ1-4
v_gene: TRBV25-1
d_gene: NA
abundance: NA
CDR3nt: TGTGCCACCACCGGCCCCGGGCAGGGAACCGCTAATGAAAAACGGTTTTTT
CDR3aa: CATTGPGQGTANEKRFF

j_gene: TRBJ1-1
v_gene: TRBV10-3
d_gene: NA
abundance: NA
CDR3nt: TGTGCCATCAGTCTGCAGGGGAGGACCACTGAAGCTTTCTTT
CDR3aa: CAISLQGRTTEAFF

j_gene: TRBJ1-3
v_gene: TRBV12-3/TRBV12-4
d_gene: NA
abundance: few
CDR3nt: TGTGCCAGCAGTTTGCCGCAGAGAAACACCATATATTTT
CDR3aa: CASSLPQRNTIYF

j_gene: TRBJ1-4
v_gene: TRBV5-1
d_gene: NA
abundance: few
CDR3nt: TGCGCCAGCAGCTATCTATCGGGCAGGAATAATGAAAAACTGTTTTTT
CDR3aa: CASSYLSGRNNEKLFF

j_gene: TRBJ1-2
v_gene: TRBV10-2
d_gene: TRBD1
abundance: few
CDR3nt: TGCGCCAGCAGAGCGGGACAGGGGGCAGGCTACACCTTC
CDR3aa: CASRAGQGAGYTF

j_gene: TRBJ1-1
v_gene: TRBV7-6
d_gene: NA
abundance: NA
CDR3nt: TGTGCCAGCAGCTTAGCCGACCTGAACACTGAAGCTTTCTTT
CDR3aa: CASSLADLNTEAFF

j_gene: TRBJ2-1
v_gene: TRBV12-3/TRBV12-4
d_gene: NA
abundance: many
CDR3nt: TGTGCCAGCAGTACAGGTCGCTCCTACAATGAGCAGTTCTTC
CDR3aa: CASSTGRSYNEQFF

j_gene: TRBJ1-2
v_gene: TRBV18
d_gene: NA
abundance: NA
CDR3nt: TGTGCCAGCTCACCACAGGGACTTTATGGCCACACCTTC
CDR3aa: CASSPQGLYGHTF

j_gene: TRBJ1-5
v_gene: TRBV5-1
d_gene: TRBD1
abundance: NA
CDR3nt: TGCGCCAGCAGCGTGGGACCGGGACAGCGGGGTCAGCCCCAGCATTTT
CDR3aa: CASSVGPGQRGQPQHF

j_gene: TRBJ2-7
v_gene: TRBV5-1
d_gene: NA
abundance: many
CDR3nt: TGCGCCAGCAGCTTGTCGCAAGCCGGAGCCCCCTACGAGCAGTACTTC
CDR3aa: CASSLSQAGAPYEQYF

j_gene: TRBJ1-5
v_gene: TRBV2
d_gene: TRBD1
abundance: NA
CDR3nt: TGTGCCAGCAGCCGCCAGACAGGGGTGGTTCAGCCCCAGCATTTT
CDR3aa: CASSRQTGVVQPQHF

j_gene: TRBJ1-1
v_gene: TRBV4-3
d_gene: NA
abundance: NA
CDR3nt: TGCGCCAGCAGCTCACGCTCAACGAACACTGAAGCTTTCTTT
CDR3aa: CASSSRSTNTEAFF

j_gene: TRBJ2-3
v_gene: TRBV10-3
d_gene: TRBD1
abundance: many
CDR3nt: TGTGCCATCAGTGAGGGACAGGGCACAGATACGCAGTATTTT
CDR3aa: CAISEGQGTDTQYF

j_gene: TRBJ1-1
v_gene: TRBV18
d_gene: TRBD1
abundance: many
CDR3nt: TGTGCCAGCTCACCACTTCCGACAGGGGGGAACACTGAAGCTTTCTTT
CDR3aa: CASSPLPTGGNTEAFF

j_gene: TRBJ2-5
v_gene: TRBV6-2/TRBV6-3
d_gene: TRBD2
abundance: NA
CDR3nt: TGTGCCAGCAGTGCCCTCCGGGACTACGACCGCCCGTACTTC
CDR3aa: CASSALRDYDRPYF

j_gene: TRBJ1-5
v_gene: TRBV13
d_gene: NA
abundance: once
CDR3nt: TGTGCCAGCAGCCAAGGACTTTATAGCAATCAGCCCCAGCATTTT
CDR3aa: CASSQGLYSNQPQHF

j_gene: TRBJ2-7
v_gene: TRBV21-1
d_gene: NA
abundance: NA
CDR3nt: TGTGCCAGCAGCAAAGATTTGAGGCGGGGAAGCTCCTACGAGCAGTACTTC
CDR3aa: CASSKDLRRGSSYEQYF

j_gene: TRBJ2-3
v_gene: TRBV7-2
d_gene: NA
abundance: NA
CDR3nt: TGTACCAGCAGCTTAAGTTCAGGGGCGGATACGCAGTATTTT
CDR3aa: CTSSLSSGADTQYF